These T cell receptor beta chains were read from a single sample in a study of T cell repertoires in cytomegalovirus infection. What these receptors recognize is not known. TCRdb re-analysed the reads in MiXCR, keeping a single row per CDR3 protein. This sample has some 110,000 distinct CDR3 sequences, with 10% found just once. Sequenced material: PBMCs, sequenced either directly or after in vitro stimulation (not recorded which). The receptor set was obtained from a human donor in good health (CMV status not recorded). Some clones in this sample may be carry-over from other donors' samples. Both conserved end residues are part of each CDR3. The D gene is left open where the match is weak. Not every row has a clone size; where given, it reads once, few, many or a size class.

TRBV4-1,-,many,TRBJ2-3,TGCGCCAGCAGCCAAGATACGGGTACAGATACGCAGTATTTT,CASSQDTGTDTQYF
TRBV7-2,-,many,TRBJ2-5,TGTGCCAGCAGCCCCTGGCAAGAGACCCAGTACTTC,CASSPWQETQYF
TRBV4-1,-,-,TRBJ1-1,TGCGCCAGCAGCCAAGAAAGTGGAGGGGAAGCTTTCTTT,CASSQESGGEAFF
TRBV11-3,TRBD2,-,TRBJ2-2,TGTGCCAGCAGCCCCGGACTAGTCAACACCGGGGAGCTGTTTTTT,CASSPGLVNTGELFF
TRBV7-2,-,many,TRBJ2-3,TGTGCCAGCAGCCTCCCCCTTAGCCAGGGAGATACGCAGTATTTT,CASSLPLSQGDTQYF
TRBV4-1,-,-,TRBJ2-1,TGCGCCAGCAGCCACCCTGGGAGGACCCACAATGAGCAGTTCTTC,CASSHPGRTHNEQFF
TRBV27,-,many,TRBJ1-5,TGTGCCAGCAGTTTAGGGGGTCAACAGCCCCAGCATTTT,CASSLGGQQPQHF
TRBV11-3,TRBD1,many,TRBJ1-1,TGTGCCAGCAGCTTCACCGGGACAGGGGTAGGCACTGAAGCTTTCTTT,CASSFTGTGVGTEAFF
TRBV6-1,-,-,TRBJ2-6,TGTGCCAGCAGTGAACGTCCCTTAACTTCTGGGGCCAACGTCCTGACTTTC,CASSERPLTSGANVLTF
TRBV7-6,TRBD1,many,TRBJ2-7,TGTGCCAGCCAGGGCGGACAGGGGAAGACGAGACCCCTCTACGAGCAGTACTTC,CASQGGQGKTRPLYEQYF